This T cell receptor (beta chain) was identified during a study of vaccination and CD4 T cells after COVID-19. About this clonotype itself: Its antigen is still unknown.

V shed 0 bases and J 2 bases; nucleotides not matched to a gene: 1. The CDR3 contains 15 residues. CDR1 is DFQATT and CDR2 is SNEGSKA in the germline V gene (reference sequence). Oncomine TCR Beta short-read sequencing was applied to DNA from cultured CD4+ T cells. TCRdb re-derived calls from the PCR reads in MiXCR, one entry per CDR3 protein. The sample contains about 7,000 distinct CDR3 sequences, roughly 41% of which appear only once. As to treatment: roughly 11-day PBMC culture with coronavirus spike peptide pools or control peptides (ViraFEST assay). Ahead of the COVID-19 pandemic (2011-2018), the CD4+ T cells of the unexposed donor were collected. ViraFEST stimulated the growth of antigen-specific T cells using peptide pools and subsequently profiled their TCRs by sequencing.

Sequencing was carried out using CD4+ T cells from blood, cultured in vitro. The sequence was obtained from a human donor in good health. The chain has TRBV20-1 and TRBJ2-1, with 10 bases identical to TRBD1. CDR3 nucleotides: TGCAGTGCTAGAGAGGACAGGGGGACCTACAATGAGCAGTTCTTC. Residues: CSAREDRGTYNEQFF.